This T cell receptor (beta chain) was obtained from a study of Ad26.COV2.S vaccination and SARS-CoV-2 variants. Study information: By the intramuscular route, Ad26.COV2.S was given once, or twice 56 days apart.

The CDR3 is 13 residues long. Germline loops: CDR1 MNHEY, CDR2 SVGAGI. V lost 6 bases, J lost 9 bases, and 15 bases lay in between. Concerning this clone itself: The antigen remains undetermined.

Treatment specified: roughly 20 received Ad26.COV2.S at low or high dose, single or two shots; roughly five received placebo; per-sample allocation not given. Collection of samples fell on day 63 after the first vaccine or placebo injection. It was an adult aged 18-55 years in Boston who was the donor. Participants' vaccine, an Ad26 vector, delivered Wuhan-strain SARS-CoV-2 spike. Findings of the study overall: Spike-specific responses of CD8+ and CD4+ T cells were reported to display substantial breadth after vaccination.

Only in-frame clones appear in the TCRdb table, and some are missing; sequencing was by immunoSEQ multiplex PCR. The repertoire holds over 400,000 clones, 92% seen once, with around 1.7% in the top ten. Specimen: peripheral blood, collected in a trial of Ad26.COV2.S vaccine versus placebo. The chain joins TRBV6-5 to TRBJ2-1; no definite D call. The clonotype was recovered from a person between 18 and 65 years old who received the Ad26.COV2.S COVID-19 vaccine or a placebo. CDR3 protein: CASSRNSGAEQFF. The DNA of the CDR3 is TGTGCCAGCAGCCGTAATAGTGGCGCTGAGCAGTTCTTC.